Listed here are 15 T cell receptor beta chains from one sample, sequenced in a study of blood T cell repertoires in COVID-19. Sequencing used immunoSEQ multiplex PCR; TCRdb keeps in-frame clones, though not all of them. The sample carries more than 45,000 clones, 85% to 90% recorded once. Source material: peripheral blood. These receptors originate from a man in his sixties with acute or convalescent COVID-19.

This chain links TRBV18 with TRBJ1-6; no firm D call. This CDR3 region has 14 residues. Germline lookup yields CDR1 KGHSH and CDR2 LQKENI. Trimming removed 5 bases at V and 6 bases at J, with 11 bases between. The CDR3: CASSTGIGNSPLHF. The CDR3 nucleotides are TGTGCCAGCTCAACCGGGATAGGTAATTCACCCCTCCACTTT.

This chain connects TRBV18 to TRBJ1-1; D is uncertain. Germline values: CDR1 KGHSH, CDR2 LQKENI. Trimming removed 2 bases from V and 3 bases from J, with 7 bases in between. This CDR3 has 13 residues. The DNA of the CDR3 is TGTGCCAGCTCACCAAACGGGGACACTGAAGCTTTCTTT. Its protein is CASSPNGDTEAFF.

The chain recombines TRBV6-5 with TRBJ1-2; 7 bases line up with TRBD1. Unmatched junction bases numbered 6, after V lost 0 bases and J lost 5 bases. The CDR3 extends over 15 amino acids. In germline, CDR1 is MNHEY, CDR2 SVGAGI. CDR3 protein: CASSYSWGQNYGYTF. The CDR3 DNA reads as TGTGCCAGCAGTTACTCATGGGGACAGAATTATGGCTACACCTTC.

On this clone itself: One end of the junction fails to match germline, which may point to a read error. V is TRBV7-9 and J is TRBJ2-7; 11 nucleotides match TRBD2. Looked up from germline, CDR1 is SEHNR and CDR2 is FQNEAQ (reference sequence). CDR3 length equals 15 residues. This CDR3 is CASSLAGGTLYEQYF. The DNA of the CDR3 is TGTGCCAGCAGCCTAGCGGGAGGAACCCTTTACGAGCAGTACTTC.

The chain combines TRBV6-2 or TRBV6-3 with TRBJ2-7; D is ambiguous. The CDR3 runs 13 residues. Looked up from germline, CDR1 is MNHEY and CDR2 is SVGEGT. Trimming cost V 0 bases and J 5 bases, with 8 bases left between them. The CDR3 DNA is TGTGCCAGCAGTTACTCCACATCCAACGAGCAGTACTTC. Amino acid sequence: CASSYSTSNEQYF.

J is TRBJ2-1 and V is TRBV10-2, with D perhaps matching TRBD2 (5 bases). The germline V gene has CDR1 WSHSY and CDR2 SAAADI. V was pared by 4 bases and J by 16 bases, with 17 bases between. The CDR3 runs 12 residues. CDR3 loop: CASSAPAGTPFF. DNA of the CDR3: TGCGCCAGCAGTGCCCCGGCGGGTACCCCTTTCTTC.

V and J are TRBV6-2 or TRBV6-3 and TRBJ2-7; no reliable D call. The V gene lost 2 bases and the J gene lost 0 bases, with 8 bases spanning the gap. This CDR3 has 14 amino acids. Germline CDR1 is MNHEY and CDR2 is SVGEGT. The CDR3 protein is CASSYRRFSYEQYF. DNA for the CDR3: TGTGCCAGCAGTTACCGTCGTTTCTCCTACGAGCAGTACTTC.

The chain employs TRBV5-1 and TRBJ2-3; TRBD2 matches 8 bases. The trim removed 0 bases at V and 3 bases at J, leaving 12 bases unmatched. The CDR3 runs 18 residues. Per germline, CDR1 SGHRS and CDR2 YFSETQ. CDR3 in DNA: TGCGCCAGCAGCTTGGCGCGGCCCGACAGCGGGAGTACAGATACGCAGTATTTT. Its protein is CASSLARPDSGSTDTQYF.

This sequence joins TRBV4-3 and TRBJ2-7; tentative D call: TRBD2 (6 bases). Trimming pared 0 bases from V and 4 bases from J, leaving 19 bases between. Germline loops: CDR1 LGHNA, CDR2 YSLEER. The CDR3 extends over 17 amino acids. The CDR3 loop is CASSQDLGRSGQYEQYF. DNA of the CDR3: TGCGCCAGCAGCCAAGATCTCGGTAGAAGCGGGCAGTACGAGCAGTACTTC.

The chain couples TRBV5-4 to TRBJ2-1, with unresolved D. Germline lookup yields CDR1 SGHNT and CDR2 YYREEE (reference sequence). V lost 3 bases to trimming and J lost 9 bases, with 19 bases between them. This CDR3 contains 15 residues. CDR3 residues: CASSSRVSARSEQFF. In DNA, the CDR3 is TGTGCCAGCAGCTCCCGGGTCTCCGCACGTAGTGAGCAGTTCTTC.

This chain uses TRBV30 with TRBJ1-4, with D possibly TRBD1 on 6 matching bases. CDR3 length equals 13 residues. With 0 bases removed from V and 7 bases from J, the gap between germline ends came to 9 bases. Germline assignment: CDR1 GTSNPN and CDR2 SVGIG (reference sequence). The CDR3 DNA sequence: TGTGCCTGGAGTGTTAACAGGGCTGAAAAACTGTTTTTT. Its translation is CAWSVNRAEKLFF.

CDR3 sequence (DNA): TGTGCCAGCAGTTTATTCGGACAGGGGGAGGGAGATACGCAGTATTTT. This translates into CASSLFGQGEGDTQYF. This chain uses TRBV28 with TRBJ2-3; 10 positions agree with TRBD1. Trimming removed 1 base from V and 5 bases from J; junction bases left unmatched: 6. Germline V gene sequence: CDR1 MDHEN, CDR2 SYDVKM. The CDR3 covers 16 residues.

This sequence joins TRBV9 and TRBJ2-2; the D is unclear. This CDR3 has 13 amino acids. The V end was cut by 0 bases, the J end by 3 bases, with 3 bases between. Germline V gene sequence: CDR1 SGDLS, CDR2 YYNGEE. DNA of the CDR3: TGTGCCAGCAGCGTAGCTGACACCGGGGAGCTGTTTTTT. This translates into CASSVADTGELFF. Filled out from reference TRBV9 and TRBJ2-2, the complete variable domain reads DSGVTQTPKHLITATGQRVTLRCSPRSGDLSVYWYQQSLDQGLQFLIQYYNGEERAKGNILERFSAQQFPDLHSELNLSSLELGDSALYFCASSVADTGELFFGEGSRLTVL.

The CDR3 here is CASRGTGGSGANVLTF. The DNA for the CDR3 is TGCGCCAGCCGGGGGACGGGAGGTTCTGGGGCCAACGTCCTGACTTTC. The genes are TRBV5-1 and TRBJ2-6; 7 positions agree with TRBD2. In germline, CDR1 is SGHRS, CDR2 YFSETQ. Losses at the gene ends were 7 bases for V and 1 base for J; bases not matched to a gene: 8. The CDR3 runs to 16 residues.

The chain has TRBV5-5 and TRBJ1-2, with D tentatively TRBD1 (5 bases). The germline V gene encodes CDR1 SGHKS and CDR2 YYEKEE (reference sequence). The CDR3 contains 15 residues. V lost 0 bases and J lost 6, with 15 bases in between. The CDR3 region is CASSLEAGQGNGYTF. The CDR3 bases are TGTGCCAGCAGCTTGGAGGCAGGGCAGGGAAATGGCTACACCTTC.